What follows are 10 T cell receptor beta chains derived from one specimen sequenced in a study of control samples from healthy donors and cancer patients. Libraries were prepared by immunoSEQ multiplex PCR; TCRdb keeps only in-frame clonotypes and omits some of them. The repertoire has 95,000 to 150,000 clones, 91% of them found once; the top ten carry almost 8%. Sequenced: blood. The receptor source for this set is a woman under 30 in good health.

The V gene is TRBV7-2, the J gene TRBJ2-7, with 7 bases matching TRBD2. J lost 2 bases, V lost 2 bases, and 12 bases had no gene match. The CDR3 spans 17 residues. Germline V gene data show CDR1 as SGHTA and CDR2 as FQGNSA. The CDR3 DNA follows: TGTGCCAGCAGCTTACGGTTCGGGCTAGCGGAGCCCTACGAGCAGTACTTC. Protein product: CASSLRFGLAEPYEQYF.

This clone was observed a handful of times. The chain links TRBV7-2 to TRBJ2-1; TRBD1 agrees at 8 bases. V dropped 1 base and J dropped 6; count of bases not matched to a gene: 14. Germline CDR1 and CDR2: SGHTA and FQGNSA. CDR3 length: 18 amino acids. CDR3 nucleotides: TGTGCCAGCAGCTTAGATGGCAGGGGGCTTTTGTTTGTCAATGAGCAGTTCTTC. This gives the protein CASSLDGRGLLFVNEQFF.

The V and J genes are TRBV28 and TRBJ2-5, with 9 positions matching TRBD2. Germline CDR1 reads MDHEN; CDR2 reads SYDVKM. The CDR3 sequence is 15 residues long. Trimming removed 6 bases from V and 0 bases from J; junction bases left unmatched: 5. The CDR3 DNA sequence: TGTGCCAGCAGCCACCTAGCGGGAAACCAAGAGACCCAGTACTTC. Its translation is CASSHLAGNQETQYF.

V gene TRBV9 combines with J gene TRBJ1-1, with D perhaps matching TRBD1 (5 bases). Trimming took off 0 bases at V and 8 bases at J, with 11 bases between the two ends. CDR3 length: 13 amino acids. Germline values: CDR1 SGDLS, CDR2 YYNGEE. Here the CDR3 reads CASSVGGTGEAFF. The CDR3 DNA reads TGTGCCAGCAGCGTAGGCGGAACAGGCGAAGCTTTCTTT.

This chain joins TRBV29-1 and TRBJ2-2, with TRBD2 matching over 14 bases. Trimming took 7 bases from V and 0 from J; bases not matched to a gene: 4. The CDR3 extends over 16 amino acids. Germline assignment: CDR1 SQVTM and CDR2 ANQGSEA. The CDR3 sequence is CSAGTSGRSNTGELFF. The CDR3 DNA reads as TGCAGCGCCGGGACTAGCGGGAGATCGAACACCGGGGAGCTGTTTTTT.

The chain is built from TRBV5-8 and TRBJ2-3, with 13 nucleotides matching TRBD2. This CDR3 is built from 15 residues. CDR1 SGHTS and CDR2 YDEGEE come from the germline V gene. The trim removed 4 bases at V and 6 bases at J, leaving 5 bases unmatched. The CDR3 protein is CASSTLAGGLDTQYF. CDR3 DNA sequence: TGTGCCAGCAGCACACTAGCGGGGGGGCTGGATACGCAGTATTTT.

The J gene is TRBJ1-5, the V gene TRBV30; TRBD1 might be the D (5 bases). The V gene's germline CDR1 is GTSNPN and CDR2 SVGIG (reference sequence). This CDR3 region has 13 residues. V gave up 5 bases and J gave up 0 bases, with 8 bases separating them. The CDR3 coding sequence is TGTGCCTGGGGGACGGATAGCAATCAGCCCCAGCATTTT. Amino acid sequence: CAWGTDSNQPQHF.

DNA of the CDR3: TGTGCCAGCAGCCCTCCCCGTGGACGTGAGCAGTTCTTC. It is translated as CASSPPRGREQFF. The chain uses TRBV14 and TRBJ2-1, with unresolved D. The germline CDR1 and CDR2 sequences are SGHDN and FVKESK. Trimming stripped 4 bases from V and 9 bases from J, with 13 bases between. CDR3 length: 13 residues.

This clone was detected only a few times. The gene calls are TRBV28 and TRBJ1-6; tentative D call: TRBD1 (6 bases). Trimming took 4 bases from V and 5 from J, leaving 12 bases between them. This CDR3 is 15 amino acids long. CDR1 is MDHEN and CDR2 is SYDVKM in the germline V gene. The CDR3 region is CASSSGTINNSPLHF. CDR3 DNA sequence: TGTGCCAGCAGTTCCGGGACAATAAATAATTCACCCCTCCACTTT.

CDR3 nucleotides: TGTGCCACCAGTGATGCCGGGGGCAGTAGGGCCGGGGAGCTGTTTTTT. Encoded protein: CATSDAGGSRAGELFF. This chain links TRBV24-1 with TRBJ2-2; D could derive from TRBD1 or TRBD2 (6 bases each). Germline CDR1 and CDR2: KGHDR and SFDVKD. This CDR3 spans 16 amino acids. Trimming took 3 bases from V and 6 from J, leaving 16 bases between them.